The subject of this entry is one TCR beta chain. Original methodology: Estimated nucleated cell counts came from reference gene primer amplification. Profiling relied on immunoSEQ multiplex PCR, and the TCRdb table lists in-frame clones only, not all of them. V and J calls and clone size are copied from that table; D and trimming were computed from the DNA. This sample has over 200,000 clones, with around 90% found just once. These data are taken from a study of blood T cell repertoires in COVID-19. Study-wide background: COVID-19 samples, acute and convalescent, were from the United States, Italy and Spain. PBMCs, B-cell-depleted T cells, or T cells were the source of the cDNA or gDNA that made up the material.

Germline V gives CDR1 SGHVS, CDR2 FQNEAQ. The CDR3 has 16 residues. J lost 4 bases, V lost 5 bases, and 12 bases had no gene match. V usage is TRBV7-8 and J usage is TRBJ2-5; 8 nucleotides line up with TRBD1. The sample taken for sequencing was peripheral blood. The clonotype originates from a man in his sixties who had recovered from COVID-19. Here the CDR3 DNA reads TGTGCCAGCAGCCTTTTGACAGGGGTTGGGGCAGAGACCCAGTACTTC. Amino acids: CASSLLTGVGAETQYF.